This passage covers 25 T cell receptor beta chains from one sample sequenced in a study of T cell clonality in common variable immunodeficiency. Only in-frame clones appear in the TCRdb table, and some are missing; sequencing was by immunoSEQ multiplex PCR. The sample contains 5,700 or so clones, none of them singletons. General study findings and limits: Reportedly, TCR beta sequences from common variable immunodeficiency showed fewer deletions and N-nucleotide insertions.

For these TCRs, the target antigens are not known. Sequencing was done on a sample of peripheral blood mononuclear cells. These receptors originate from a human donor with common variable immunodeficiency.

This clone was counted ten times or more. Incomplete CDR3 DNA: TGCGCCAGCAGCTCTGGTGGGACAGGGAACTACGAG. This encodes CASSSGGTGNYE. The CDR3 in its entirety is CASSSGGTGNYEQYF. This chain links TRBV5-1 with TRBJ2-7; 9 bases match TRBD1. The read falls 3 residues short of the CDR3 end, and the missing part is taken from the germline J gene. V lost 3 bases, J lost 3 bases, and 7 bases stayed unmatched. The CDR3 runs 15 residues. Per germline, CDR1 SGHRS and CDR2 YFSETQ.

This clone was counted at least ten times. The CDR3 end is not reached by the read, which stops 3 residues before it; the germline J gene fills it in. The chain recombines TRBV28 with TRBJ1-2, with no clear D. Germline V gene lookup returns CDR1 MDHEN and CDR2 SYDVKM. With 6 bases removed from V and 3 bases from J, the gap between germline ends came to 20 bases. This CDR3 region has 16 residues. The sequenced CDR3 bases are TGTGCCAGCAGACAATCGGACGGAGGACTATACTATGGC. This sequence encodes CASRQSDGGLYYG. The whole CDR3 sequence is CASRQSDGGLYYGYTF.

CDR3 in amino acids: CSVRTSDSYEQYF. CDR3 bases read: TGCAGCGTTCGGACTAGCGACTCCTACGAG. The rearrangement uses TRBV29-1 and TRBJ2-7, with TRBD2 matching over 9 bases. The CDR3 end is not reached by the read, which stops 3 residues before it; the germline J gene fills it in. Germline loops: CDR1 SQVTM, CDR2 ANQGSEA. The J segment lost 0 bases and the V segment lost 5 bases, leaving 2 bases of the junction unmatched. CDR3 length equals 13 residues.

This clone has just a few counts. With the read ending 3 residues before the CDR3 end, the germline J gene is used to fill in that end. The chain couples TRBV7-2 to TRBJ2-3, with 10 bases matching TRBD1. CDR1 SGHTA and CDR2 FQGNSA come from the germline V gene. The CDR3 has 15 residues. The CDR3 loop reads CASSLSPGQGLPQYF. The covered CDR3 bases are TGTGCCAGCAGCCTCTCACCGGGACAGGGGTTACCG. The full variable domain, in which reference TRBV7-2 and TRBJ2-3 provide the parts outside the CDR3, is GAGVSQSPSNKVTEKGKDVELRCDPISGHTALYWYRQSLGQGLEFLIYFQGNSAPDKSGLPSDRFSAERTGGSVSTLTIQRTQQEDSAVYLCASSLSPGQGLPQYFGPGTRLTVL.

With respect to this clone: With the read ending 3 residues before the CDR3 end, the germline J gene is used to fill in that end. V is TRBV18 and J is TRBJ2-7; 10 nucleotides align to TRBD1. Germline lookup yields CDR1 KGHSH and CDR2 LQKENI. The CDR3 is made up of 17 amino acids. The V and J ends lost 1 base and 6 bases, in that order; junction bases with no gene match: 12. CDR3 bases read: TGTGCCAGCTCACCACTAGAAGGCGCCGGGACAGGGGTCGAG. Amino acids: CASSPLEGAGTGVE. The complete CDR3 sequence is CASSPLEGAGTGVEQYF.

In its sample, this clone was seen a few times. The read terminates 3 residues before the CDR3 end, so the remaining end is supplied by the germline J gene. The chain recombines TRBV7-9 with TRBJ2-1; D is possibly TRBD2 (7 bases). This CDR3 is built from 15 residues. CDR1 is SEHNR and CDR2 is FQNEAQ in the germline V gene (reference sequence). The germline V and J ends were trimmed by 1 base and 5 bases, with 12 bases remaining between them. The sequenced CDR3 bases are TGTGCCAGCAGCTTAGATAGGGGGGGTCACAATGAG. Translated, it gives CASSLDRGGHNE. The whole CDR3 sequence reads CASSLDRGGHNEQFF.

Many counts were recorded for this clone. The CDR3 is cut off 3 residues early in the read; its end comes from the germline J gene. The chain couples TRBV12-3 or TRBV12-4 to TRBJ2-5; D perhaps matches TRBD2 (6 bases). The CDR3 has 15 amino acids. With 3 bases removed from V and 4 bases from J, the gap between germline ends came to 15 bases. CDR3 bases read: TGTGCCAGCAGTTTTCTTGGAACGCGGGGAGAGACC. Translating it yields CASSFLGTRGET. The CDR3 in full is CASSFLGTRGETQYF.

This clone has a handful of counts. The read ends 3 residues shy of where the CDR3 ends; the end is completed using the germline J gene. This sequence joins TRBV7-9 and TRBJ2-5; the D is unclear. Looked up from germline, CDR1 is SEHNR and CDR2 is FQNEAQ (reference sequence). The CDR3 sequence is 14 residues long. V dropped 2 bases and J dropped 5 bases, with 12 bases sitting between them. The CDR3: CASSLWAAEETQYF. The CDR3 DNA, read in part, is TGTGCCAGCAGCTTATGGGCAGCTGAGGAGACC.

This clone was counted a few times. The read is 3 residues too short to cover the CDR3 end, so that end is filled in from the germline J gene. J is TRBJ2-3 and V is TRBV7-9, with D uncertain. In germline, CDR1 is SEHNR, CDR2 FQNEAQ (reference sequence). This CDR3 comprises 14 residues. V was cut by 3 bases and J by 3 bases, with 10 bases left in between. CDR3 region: CASSFRQRTDTQYF. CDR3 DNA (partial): TGTGCCAGCAGCTTCCGCCAGAGGACAGATACG.

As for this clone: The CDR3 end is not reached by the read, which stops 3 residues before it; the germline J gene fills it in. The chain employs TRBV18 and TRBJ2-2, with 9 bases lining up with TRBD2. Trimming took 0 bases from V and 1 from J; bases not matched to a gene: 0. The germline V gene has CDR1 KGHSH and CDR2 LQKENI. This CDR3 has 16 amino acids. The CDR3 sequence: CASSPPTSGNTGELFF. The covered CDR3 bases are TGTGCCAGCTCACCACCGACTAGCGGGAACACCGGGGAG. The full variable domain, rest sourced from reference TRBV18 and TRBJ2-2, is NAGVMQNPRHLVRRRGQEARLRCSPMKGHSHVYWYRQLPEEGLKFMVYLQKENIIDESGMPKERFSAEFPKEGPSILRIQQVVRGDSAAYFCASSPPTSGNTGELFFGEGSRLTVL.

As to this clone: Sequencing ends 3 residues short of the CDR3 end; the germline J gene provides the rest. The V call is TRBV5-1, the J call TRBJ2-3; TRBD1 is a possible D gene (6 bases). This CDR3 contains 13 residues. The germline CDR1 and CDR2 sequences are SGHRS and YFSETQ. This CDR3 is CASNDNMGAAQYF. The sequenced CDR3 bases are TGCGCCAGCAACGACAACATGGGGGCGGCG. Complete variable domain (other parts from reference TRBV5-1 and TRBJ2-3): KAGVTQTPRYLIKTRGQQVTLSCSPISGHRSVSWYQQTPGQGLQFLFEYFSETQRNKGNFPGRFSGRQFSNSRSEMNVSTLELGDSALYLCASNDNMGAAQYFGPGTRLTVL.

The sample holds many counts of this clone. CDR3 region: CASSITGTGDYEQYF. The part of the CDR3 DNA that was read is TGTGCCAGTAGTATCACCGGGACAGGGGATTACGAG. The genes are TRBV19 and TRBJ2-7, with 10 bases matching TRBD1. Read coverage stops 3 residues before the CDR3 terminus; the germline J gene supplies the remainder. The CDR3 contains 15 residues. Per the germline V gene, CDR1 is LNHDA and CDR2 is SQIVND (reference sequence). The junction had 6 bases not matched to a gene; V was cut back by 3 bases and J by 4 bases. Based on the CDR3 plus reference TRBV19 and TRBJ2-7, the full variable domain is DGGITQSPKYLFRKEGQNVTLSCEQNLNHDAMYWYRQDPGQGLRLIYYSQIVNDFQKGDIAEGYSVSREKKESFPLTVTSAQKNPTAFYLCASSITGTGDYEQYFGPGTRLTVT.

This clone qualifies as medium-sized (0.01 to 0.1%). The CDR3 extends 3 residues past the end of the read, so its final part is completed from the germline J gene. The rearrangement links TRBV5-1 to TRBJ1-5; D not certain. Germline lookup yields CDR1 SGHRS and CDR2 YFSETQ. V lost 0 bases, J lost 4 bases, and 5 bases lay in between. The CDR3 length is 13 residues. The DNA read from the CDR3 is TGCGCCAGCAGCTTGGATCCTAATCAGCCC. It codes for CASSLDPNQP. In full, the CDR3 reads CASSLDPNQPQHF.

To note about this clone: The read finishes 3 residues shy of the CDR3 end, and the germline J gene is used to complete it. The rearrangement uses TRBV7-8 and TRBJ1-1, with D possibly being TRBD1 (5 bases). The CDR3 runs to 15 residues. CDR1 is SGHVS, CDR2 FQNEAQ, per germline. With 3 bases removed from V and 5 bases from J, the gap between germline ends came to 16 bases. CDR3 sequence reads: CASSLKRQLTTEAFF. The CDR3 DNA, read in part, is TGTGCCAGCAGCTTGAAGCGACAGCTCACGACTGAA.

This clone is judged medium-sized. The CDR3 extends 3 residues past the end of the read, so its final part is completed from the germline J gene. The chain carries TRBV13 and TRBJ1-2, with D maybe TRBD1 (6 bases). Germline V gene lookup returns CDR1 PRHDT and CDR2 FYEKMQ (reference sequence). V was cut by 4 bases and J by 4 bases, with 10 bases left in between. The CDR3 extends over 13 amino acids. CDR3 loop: CASSSRGGYGYTF. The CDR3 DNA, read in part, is TGTGCCAGCAGCTCCAGGGGCGGCTATGGC.

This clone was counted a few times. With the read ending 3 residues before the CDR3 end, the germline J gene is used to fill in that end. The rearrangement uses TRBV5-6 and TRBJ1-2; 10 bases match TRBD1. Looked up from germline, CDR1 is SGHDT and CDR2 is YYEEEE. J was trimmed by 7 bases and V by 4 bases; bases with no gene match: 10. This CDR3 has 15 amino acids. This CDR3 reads CASSLWDRGGSGYTF. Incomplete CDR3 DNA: TGTGCCAGCAGCCTCTGGGACAGGGGAGGAAGTGGC.

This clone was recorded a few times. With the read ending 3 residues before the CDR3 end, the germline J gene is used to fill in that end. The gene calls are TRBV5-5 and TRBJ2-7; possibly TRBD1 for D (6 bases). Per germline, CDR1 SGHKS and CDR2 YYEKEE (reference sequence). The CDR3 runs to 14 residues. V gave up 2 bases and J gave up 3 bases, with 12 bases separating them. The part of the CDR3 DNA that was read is TGTGCCAGCAGCTTTGGCTGGGGGCGCTACGAG. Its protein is CASSFGWGRYE. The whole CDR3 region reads CASSFGWGRYEQYF.

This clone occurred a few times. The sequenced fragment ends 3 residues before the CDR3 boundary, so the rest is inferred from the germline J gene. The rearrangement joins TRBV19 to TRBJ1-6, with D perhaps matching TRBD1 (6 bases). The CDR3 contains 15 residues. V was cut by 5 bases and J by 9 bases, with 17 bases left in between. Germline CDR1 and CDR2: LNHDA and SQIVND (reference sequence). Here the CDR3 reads CASSYRDTEPSPLHF. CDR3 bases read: TGTGCCAGTAGTTACCGGGACACGGAACCTTCACCC.

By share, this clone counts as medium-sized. CDR3 bases read: TGTGCCAGCTCACCTTTGGACAGGGTCGATGGC. Encoded protein: CASSPLDRVDG. The entire CDR3 is CASSPLDRVDGYTF. V is TRBV18 and J is TRBJ1-2; 8 bases line up with TRBD1. The read ends 3 residues before the CDR3 terminus; that terminus is restored from the germline J gene. The CDR3 length is 14 residues. V gave up 3 bases and J gave up 6 bases; unmatched junction bases: 6. Germline V gives CDR1 KGHSH, CDR2 LQKENI.

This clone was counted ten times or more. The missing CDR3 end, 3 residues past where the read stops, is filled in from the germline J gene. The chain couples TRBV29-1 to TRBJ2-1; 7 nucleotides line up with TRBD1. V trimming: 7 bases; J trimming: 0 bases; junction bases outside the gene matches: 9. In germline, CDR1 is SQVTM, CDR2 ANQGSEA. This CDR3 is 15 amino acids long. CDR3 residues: CSAPSRGSSYNEQFF. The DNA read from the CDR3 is TGCAGCGCCCCGTCCAGGGGGAGCTCCTACAATGAG.

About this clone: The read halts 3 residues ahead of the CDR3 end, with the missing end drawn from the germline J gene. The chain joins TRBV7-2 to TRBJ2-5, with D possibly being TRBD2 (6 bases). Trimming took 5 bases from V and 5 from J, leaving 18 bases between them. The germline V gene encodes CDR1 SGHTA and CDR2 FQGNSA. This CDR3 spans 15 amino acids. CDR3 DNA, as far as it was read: TGTGCCAGCAGCCAGGGACTGCAGAGAACGGAGACC. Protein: CASSQGLQRTET. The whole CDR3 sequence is CASSQGLQRTETQYF.

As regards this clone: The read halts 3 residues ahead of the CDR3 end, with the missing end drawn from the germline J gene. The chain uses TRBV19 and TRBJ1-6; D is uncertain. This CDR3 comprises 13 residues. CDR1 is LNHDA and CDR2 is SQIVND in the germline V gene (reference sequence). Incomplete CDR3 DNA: TGTGCCAGTAGTATAGACCTACCCTCGCCC. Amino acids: CASSIDLPSP. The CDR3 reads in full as CASSIDLPSPLHF.

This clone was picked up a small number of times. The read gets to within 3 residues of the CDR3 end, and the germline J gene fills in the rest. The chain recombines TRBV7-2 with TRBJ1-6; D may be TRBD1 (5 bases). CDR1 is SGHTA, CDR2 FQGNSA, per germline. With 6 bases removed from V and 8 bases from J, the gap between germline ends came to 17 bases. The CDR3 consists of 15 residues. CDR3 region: CASRSREGTYSPLHF. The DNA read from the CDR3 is TGTGCCAGCAGATCGCGGGAGGGGACTTATTCACCC.

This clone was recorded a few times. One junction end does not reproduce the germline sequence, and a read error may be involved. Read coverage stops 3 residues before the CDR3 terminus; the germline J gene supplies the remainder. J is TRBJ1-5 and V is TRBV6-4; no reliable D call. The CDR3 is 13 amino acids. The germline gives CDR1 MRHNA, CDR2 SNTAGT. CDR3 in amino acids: CASSYSPDQPQHF. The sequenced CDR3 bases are TGTGCCAGCAGTTACTCGCCAGATCAGCCC.

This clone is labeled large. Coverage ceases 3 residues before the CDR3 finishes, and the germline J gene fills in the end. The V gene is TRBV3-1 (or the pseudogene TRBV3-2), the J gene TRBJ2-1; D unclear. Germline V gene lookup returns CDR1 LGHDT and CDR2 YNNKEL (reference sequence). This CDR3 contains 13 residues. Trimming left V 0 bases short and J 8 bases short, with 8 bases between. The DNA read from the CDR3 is TGTGCCAGCAGCCAAGATCTAGACTATGAG. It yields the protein CASSQDLDYE. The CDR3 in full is CASSQDLDYEQFF.